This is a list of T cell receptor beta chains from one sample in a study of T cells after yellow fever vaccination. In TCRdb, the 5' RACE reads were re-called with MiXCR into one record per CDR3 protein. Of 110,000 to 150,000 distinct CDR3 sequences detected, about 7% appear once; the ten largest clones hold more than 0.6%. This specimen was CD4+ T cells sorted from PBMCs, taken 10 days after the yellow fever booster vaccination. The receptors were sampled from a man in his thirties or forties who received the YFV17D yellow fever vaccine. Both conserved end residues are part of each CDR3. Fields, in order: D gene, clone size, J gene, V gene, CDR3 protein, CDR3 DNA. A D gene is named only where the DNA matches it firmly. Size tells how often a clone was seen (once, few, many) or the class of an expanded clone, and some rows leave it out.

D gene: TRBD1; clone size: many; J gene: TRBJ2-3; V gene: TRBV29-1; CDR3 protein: CSVGGDRVPTDTQYF; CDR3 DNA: TGCAGCGTTGGAGGGGACAGGGTCCCCACAGATACGCAGTATTTT
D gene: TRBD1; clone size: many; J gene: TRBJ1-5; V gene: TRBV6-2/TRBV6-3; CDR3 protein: CASQTYRGSNQPQHF; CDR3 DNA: TGTGCCTCTCAAACCTACAGGGGAAGCAATCAGCCCCAGCATTTT
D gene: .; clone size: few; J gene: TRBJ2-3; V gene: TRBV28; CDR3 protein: CASNPGLTDTQYF; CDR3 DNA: TGTGCCAGCAACCCTGGGTTGACAGATACGCAGTATTTT
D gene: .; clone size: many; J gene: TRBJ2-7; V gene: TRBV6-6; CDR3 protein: CASKRTVSYEQYF; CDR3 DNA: TGTGCCAGCAAGAGGACAGTCTCCTACGAGCAGTACTTC
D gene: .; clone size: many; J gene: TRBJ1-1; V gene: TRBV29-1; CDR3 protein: CSGLTGFAEAFF; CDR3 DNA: TGCAGCGGACTTACAGGGTTCGCTGAAGCTTTCTTT
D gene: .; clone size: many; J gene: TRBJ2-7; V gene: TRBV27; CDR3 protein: CASSPTGNYEQYF; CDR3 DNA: TGTGCCAGCAGTCCTACAGGAAACTACGAGCAGTACTTC
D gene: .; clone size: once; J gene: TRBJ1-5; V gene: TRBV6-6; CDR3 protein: CASSYRDWQPQHF; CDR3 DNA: TGTGCCAGCAGTTATCGTGATTGGCAGCCCCAGCATTTT
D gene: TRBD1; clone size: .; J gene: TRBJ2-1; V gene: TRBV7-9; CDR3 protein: CASSEGQGAGNEQFF; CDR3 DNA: TGTGCCAGCAGCGAGGGACAGGGGGCTGGCAATGAGCAGTTCTTC
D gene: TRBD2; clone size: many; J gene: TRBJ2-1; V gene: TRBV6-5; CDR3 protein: CASSYVPKTSGRGNEQFF; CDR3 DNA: TGTGCCAGCAGTTACGTCCCTAAGACTAGCGGGAGGGGCAATGAGCAGTTCTTC
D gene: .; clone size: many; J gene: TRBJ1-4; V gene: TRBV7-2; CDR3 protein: CASSSRFGEKLFF; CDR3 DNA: TGTGCCAGCAGCTCCAGATTTGGTGAAAAACTGTTTTTT
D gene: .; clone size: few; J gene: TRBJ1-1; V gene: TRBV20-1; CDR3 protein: CSARELRGLNQGGSNQPEAFF; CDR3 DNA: TGCAGTGCTAGAGAGCTTAGGGGACTAAACCAAGGGGGTTCCAACCAACCTGAAGCTTTCTTT
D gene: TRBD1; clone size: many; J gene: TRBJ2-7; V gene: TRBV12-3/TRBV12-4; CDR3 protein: CASTLTGIYEQYF; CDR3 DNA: TGTGCCAGCACCCTGACAGGGATATACGAGCAGTACTTC
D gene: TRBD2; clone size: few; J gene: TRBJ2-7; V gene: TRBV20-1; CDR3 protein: CSARLAGGGEQYF; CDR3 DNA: TGCAGTGCCAGACTAGCGGGAGGTGGGGAGCAGTACTTC
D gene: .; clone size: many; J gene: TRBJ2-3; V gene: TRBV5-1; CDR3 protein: CASSSGVLSTPDTQYF; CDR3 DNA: TGCGCCAGCAGCTCCGGGGTGCTTTCAACTCCAGATACGCAGTATTTT
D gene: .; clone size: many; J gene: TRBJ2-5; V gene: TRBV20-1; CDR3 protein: CRVGGRLETQYF; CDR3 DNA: TGCAGAGTTGGAGGGAGGTTGGAGACCCAGTACTTC
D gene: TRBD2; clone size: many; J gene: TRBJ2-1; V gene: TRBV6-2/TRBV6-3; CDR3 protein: CASSGDYHNEQFF; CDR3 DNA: TGTGCCAGCAGTGGGGACTACCACAATGAGCAGTTCTTC
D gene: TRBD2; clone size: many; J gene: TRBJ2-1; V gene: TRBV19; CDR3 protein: CASSYLYGTSGNNEQFF; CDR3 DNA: TGTGCCAGTAGCTATCTATACGGGACTAGCGGGAATAATGAGCAGTTCTTC
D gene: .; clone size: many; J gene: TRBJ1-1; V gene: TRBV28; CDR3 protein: CASSLMGGTEAFF; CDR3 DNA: TGTGCCAGCAGTTTAATGGGGGGGACTGAAGCTTTCTTT
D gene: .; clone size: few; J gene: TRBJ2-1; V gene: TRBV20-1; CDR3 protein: CSASYTTHNEQFF; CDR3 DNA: TGCAGTGCTAGCTATACCACCCACAATGAGCAGTTCTTC
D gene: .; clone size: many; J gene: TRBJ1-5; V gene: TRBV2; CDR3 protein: CASSGDGGVNQPQHF; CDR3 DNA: TGTGCCAGCAGTGGGGACGGGGGAGTTAATCAGCCCCAGCATTTT
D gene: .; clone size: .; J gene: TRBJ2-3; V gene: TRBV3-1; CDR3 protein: CASSPGTGATQYF; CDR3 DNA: TGTGCCAGCAGCCCGGGGACTGGCGCTACGCAGTATTTT
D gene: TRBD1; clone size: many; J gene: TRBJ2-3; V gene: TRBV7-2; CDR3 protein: CASSPRQGAGSTDTQYF; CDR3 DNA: TGTGCCAGCAGCCCTCGACAGGGTGCGGGCTCTACAGATACGCAGTATTTT
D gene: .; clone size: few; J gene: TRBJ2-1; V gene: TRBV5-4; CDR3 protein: CASSLAPYNEQFF; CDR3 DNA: TGTGCCAGCAGCTTGGCTCCTTACAATGAGCAGTTCTTC
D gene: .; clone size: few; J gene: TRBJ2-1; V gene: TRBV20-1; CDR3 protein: CSALNSESGAYNEQFF; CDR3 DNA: TGCAGTGCCCTCAATAGCGAGAGTGGAGCCTACAATGAGCAGTTCTTC
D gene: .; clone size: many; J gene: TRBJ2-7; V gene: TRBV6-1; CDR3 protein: CASSGSGSSYEQYF; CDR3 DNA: TGTGCCAGCAGTGGCTCGGGCAGCTCCTACGAGCAGTACTTC
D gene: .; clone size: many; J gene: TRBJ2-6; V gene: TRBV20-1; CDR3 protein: CSARDQEGANVLTF; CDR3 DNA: TGCAGTGCTAGAGATCAAGAAGGGGCCAACGTCCTGACTTTC